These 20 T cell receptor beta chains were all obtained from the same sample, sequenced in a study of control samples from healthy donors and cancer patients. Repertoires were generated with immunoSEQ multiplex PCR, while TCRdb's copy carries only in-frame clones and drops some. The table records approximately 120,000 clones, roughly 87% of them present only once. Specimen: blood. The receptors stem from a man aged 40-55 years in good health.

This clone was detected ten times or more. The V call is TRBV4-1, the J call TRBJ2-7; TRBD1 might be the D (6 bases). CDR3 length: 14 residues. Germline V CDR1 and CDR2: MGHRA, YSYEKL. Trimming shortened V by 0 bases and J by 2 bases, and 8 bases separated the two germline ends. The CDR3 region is CASSQDPGAYEQYF. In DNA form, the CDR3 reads TGCGCCAGCAGCCAAGACCCAGGGGCCTACGAGCAGTACTTC.

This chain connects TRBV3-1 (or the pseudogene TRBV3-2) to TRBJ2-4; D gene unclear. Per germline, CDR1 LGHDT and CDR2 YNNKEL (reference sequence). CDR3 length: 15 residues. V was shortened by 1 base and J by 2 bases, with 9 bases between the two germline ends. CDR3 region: CASSQGRSTKNIQYF. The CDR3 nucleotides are TGTGCCAGCAGCCAAGGGCGGTCTACCAAAAACATTCAGTACTTC.

The CDR3 nucleotides are TGTGCCACTGTTAAGGGGGCCTATAATTCACCCCTCCACTTT. It encodes CATVKGAYNSPLHF. The chain has TRBV5-6 and TRBJ1-6; maybe TRBD1 (6 bases). In germline, CDR1 is SGHDT, CDR2 YYEEEE. This CDR3 region has 14 residues. Trimming took off 9 bases at V and 2 bases at J, with 12 bases between the two ends. Using reference TRBV5-6 and TRBJ1-6 for the parts outside the CDR3, the full variable domain is DAGVTQSPTHLIKTRGQQVTLRCSPKSGHDTVSWYQQALGQGPQFIFQYYEEEERQRGNFPDRFSGHQFPNYSSELNVNALLLGDSALYLCATVKGAYNSPLHFGNGTRLTVT.

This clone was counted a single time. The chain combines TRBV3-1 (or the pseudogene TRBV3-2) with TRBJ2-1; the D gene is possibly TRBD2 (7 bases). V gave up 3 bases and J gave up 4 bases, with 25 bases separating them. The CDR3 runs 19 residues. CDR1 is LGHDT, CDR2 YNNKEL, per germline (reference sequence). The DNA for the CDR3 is TGTGCCAGCAGCCAGGAAAGAAGGGGGTACTCGGGAGGATACAATGAGCAGTTCTTC. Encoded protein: CASSQERRGYSGGYNEQFF.

CDR3 DNA sequence: TGTGCCAGCAGTGAATCGGGTAGCGGGGGGTCTGTTACGCAGTATTTT. It codes for CASSESGSGGSVTQYF. The chain carries TRBV25-1 and TRBJ2-3, with 10 positions matching TRBD2. V gave up 1 base and J gave up 8 bases; unmatched junction bases: 9. This CDR3 region has 16 residues. CDR1 is MGHDK, CDR2 SYGVNS, per germline.

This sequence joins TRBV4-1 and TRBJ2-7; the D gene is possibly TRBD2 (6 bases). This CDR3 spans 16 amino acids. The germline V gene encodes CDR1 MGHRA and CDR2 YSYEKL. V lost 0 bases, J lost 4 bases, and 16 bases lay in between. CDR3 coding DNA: TGCGCCAGCAGCCAAGATGCGGGACGGATACCTTACGAGCAGTACTTC. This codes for CASSQDAGRIPYEQYF.

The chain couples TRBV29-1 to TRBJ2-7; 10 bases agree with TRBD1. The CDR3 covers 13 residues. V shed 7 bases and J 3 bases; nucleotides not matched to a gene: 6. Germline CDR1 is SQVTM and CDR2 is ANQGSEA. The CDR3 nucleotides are TGCAGCGCCACGGGACAGGGGATCTACGAGCAGTACTTC. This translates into CSATGQGIYEQYF.

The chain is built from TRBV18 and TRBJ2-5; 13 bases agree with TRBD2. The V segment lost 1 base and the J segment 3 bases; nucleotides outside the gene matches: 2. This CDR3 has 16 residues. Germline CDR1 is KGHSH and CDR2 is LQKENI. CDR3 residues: CASSPLGTSGEETQYF. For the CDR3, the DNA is TGTGCCAGCTCACCACTCGGGACTAGCGGGGAAGAGACCCAGTACTTC.

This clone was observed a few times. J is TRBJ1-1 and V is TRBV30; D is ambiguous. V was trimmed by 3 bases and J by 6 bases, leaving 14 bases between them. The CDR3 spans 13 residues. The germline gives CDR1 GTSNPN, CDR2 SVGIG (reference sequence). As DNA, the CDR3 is TGTGCCTGGAGATCTGGAGGGATCGCTGAAGCTTTCTTT. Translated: CAWRSGGIAEAFF.

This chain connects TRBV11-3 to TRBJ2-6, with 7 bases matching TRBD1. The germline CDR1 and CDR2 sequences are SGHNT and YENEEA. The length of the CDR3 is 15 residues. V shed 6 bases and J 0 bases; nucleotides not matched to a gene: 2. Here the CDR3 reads CASRGQFSGANVLTF. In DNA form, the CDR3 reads TGTGCCAGCAGGGGACAGTTCTCTGGGGCCAACGTCCTGACTTTC.

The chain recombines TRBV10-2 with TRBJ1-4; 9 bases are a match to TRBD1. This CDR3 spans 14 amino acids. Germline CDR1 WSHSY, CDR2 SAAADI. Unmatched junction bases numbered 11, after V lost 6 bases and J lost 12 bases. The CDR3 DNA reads TGCGCCAGCAGCCAGGGACAGGGCGGTGGAGAACTGTTTTTT. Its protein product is CASSQGQGGGELFF.

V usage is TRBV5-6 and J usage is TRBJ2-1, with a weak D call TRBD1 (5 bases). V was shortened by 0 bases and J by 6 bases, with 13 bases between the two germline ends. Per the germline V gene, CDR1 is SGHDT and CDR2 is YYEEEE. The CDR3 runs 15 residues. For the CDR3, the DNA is TGTGCCAGCAGCTTGGGGGTGGGGCCCCCCAATGAGCAGTTCTTC. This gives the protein CASSLGVGPPNEQFF.

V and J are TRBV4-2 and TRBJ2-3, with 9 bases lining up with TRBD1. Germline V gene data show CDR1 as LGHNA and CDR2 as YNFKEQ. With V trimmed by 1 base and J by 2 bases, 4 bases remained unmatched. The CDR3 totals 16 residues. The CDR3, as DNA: TGTGCCAGCAGCCAAGGGACAGGGGTGTTCACAGATACGCAGTATTTT. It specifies CASSQGTGVFTDTQYF.

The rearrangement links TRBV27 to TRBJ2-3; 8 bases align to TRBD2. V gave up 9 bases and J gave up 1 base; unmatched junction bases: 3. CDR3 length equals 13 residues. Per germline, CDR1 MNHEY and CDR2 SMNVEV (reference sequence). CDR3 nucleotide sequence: TGTGCCAGTTCGGGGGGGGGCACAGATACGCAGTATTTT. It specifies CASSGGGTDTQYF.

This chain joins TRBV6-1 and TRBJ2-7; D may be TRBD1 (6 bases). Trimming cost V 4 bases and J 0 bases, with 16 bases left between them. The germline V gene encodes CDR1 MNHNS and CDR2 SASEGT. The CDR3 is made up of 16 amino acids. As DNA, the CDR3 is TGTGCCAGCAGTGGTAACCGCAGGGGCGCCTCCTACGAGCAGTACTTC. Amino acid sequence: CASSGNRRGASYEQYF.

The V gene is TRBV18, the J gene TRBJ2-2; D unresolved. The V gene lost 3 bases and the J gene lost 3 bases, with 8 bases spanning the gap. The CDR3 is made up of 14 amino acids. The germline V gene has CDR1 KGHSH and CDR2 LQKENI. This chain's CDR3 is CASSPRVDTGELFF. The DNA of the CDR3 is TGTGCCAGCTCACCCCGTGTGGACACCGGGGAGCTGTTTTTT.

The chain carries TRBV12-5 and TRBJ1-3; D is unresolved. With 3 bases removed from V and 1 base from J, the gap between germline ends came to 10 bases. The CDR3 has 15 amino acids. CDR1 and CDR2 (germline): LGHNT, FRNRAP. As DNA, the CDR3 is TGTGCTAGTGGTTTCTTGGGCCTATCTGGAAACACCATATATTTT. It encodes CASGFLGLSGNTIYF.

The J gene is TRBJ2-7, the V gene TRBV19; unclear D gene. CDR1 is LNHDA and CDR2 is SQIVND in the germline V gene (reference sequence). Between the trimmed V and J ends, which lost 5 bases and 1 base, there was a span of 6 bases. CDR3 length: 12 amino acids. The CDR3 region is CASSGDSYEQYF. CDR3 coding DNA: TGTGCCAGTAGTGGTGATTCCTACGAGCAGTACTTC.

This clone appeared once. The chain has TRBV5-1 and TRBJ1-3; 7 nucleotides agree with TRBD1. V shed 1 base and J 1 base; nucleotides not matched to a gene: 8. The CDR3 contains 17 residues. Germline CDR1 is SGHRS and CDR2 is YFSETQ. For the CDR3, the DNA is TGCGCCAGCAGCTTGCGTGGGACAGCTTTTTCTGGAAACACCATATATTTT. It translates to CASSLRGTAFSGNTIYF.

As DNA, the CDR3 is TGTGCCAGCAGACGGGTAAGGGACAGGGGCTACGAGCAGTACTTC. Residues: CASRRVRDRGYEQYF. The rearrangement uses TRBV6-5 and TRBJ2-7; 10 positions agree with TRBD1. Germline values: CDR1 MNHEY, CDR2 SVGAGI. The V and J ends lost 6 bases and 3 bases, in that order; junction bases with no gene match: 8. This CDR3 spans 15 amino acids.